This T cell receptor (beta chain) was recovered during a study of cytomegalovirus exposure and HLA in healthy donors. As for the study in general: Out of about 170 million T cells, an earlier analysis found more than 95 million unique TCR beta sequences in total.

This clone was detected once. As yet, its antigen is unknown. V lost 0 bases, J lost 0 bases, and 18 bases lay in between. Per germline, CDR1 GTSNPN and CDR2 SVGIG (reference sequence). The length of the CDR3 is 19 residues. Vbeta (60) and Jbeta (13) primers were used in the PCR. TCRdb keeps only in-frame clones here, not all; method: immunoSEQ multiplex PCR. This sample has about 120,000 clones; 60% to 85% occur once, and the top ten carry around 3%. Study-level results: Reportedly, a later analysis found an Asian-associated ancestry cluster had fewer N-insertions than the approximately 670-donor mean. Highly shared sequence variants in one cluster were likely a sequencing artifact.

The chain combines TRBV30 with TRBJ1-6; tentative D call: TRBD1 (5 bases). The source material was PBMCs. This receptor was taken from a woman in her 30s in good health and CMV-seropositive. The CDR3: CAWSVKGPRLSSYNSPLHF. DNA for the CDR3: TGTGCCTGGAGTGTTAAGGGGCCACGGCTAAGCTCCTATAATTCACCCCTCCACTTT.